The rows below give T cell receptor beta chains drawn from one sample of a study of blood T cell repertoires in COVID-19. Clones were read by immunoSEQ multiplex PCR, and TCRdb kept only the in-frame ones, dropping some. The sample yields 80,000 to 100,000 clones, roughly 82% seen once. Material: peripheral blood. The source of these receptors is a man aged 70 or older with active or convalescent COVID-19. Each CDR3 is given with its conserved first and last residue. The order of the fields is clone size, J gene, D gene, V gene, CDR3 protein, CDR3 DNA. The D gene is left open where the match is weak. Part of the rows lack a size; the others show once, few, many or a class for expanded clones.

clone_size: NA
j_call: TRBJ2-6
d_call: NA
v_call: TRBV6-5
cdr3_aa: CARFSSGANVLTF
cdr3_nt: TGTGCCAGGTTCAGCTCTGGGGCCAACGTCCTGACTTTC

clone_size: NA
j_call: TRBJ2-7
d_call: NA
v_call: TRBV24-1
cdr3_aa: CATIHLWPRDEQYF
cdr3_nt: TGTGCCACCATCCATCTATGGCCCCGGGACGAGCAGTACTTC

clone_size: NA
j_call: TRBJ1-1
d_call: NA
v_call: TRBV6-5
cdr3_aa: CASSIKNTEAFF
cdr3_nt: TGTGCCAGCAGTATCAAAAACACTGAAGCTTTCTTT

clone_size: NA
j_call: TRBJ1-1
d_call: NA
v_call: TRBV5-1
cdr3_aa: CASSLGQSNTEAFF
cdr3_nt: TGCGCCAGCAGCTTGGGGCAGTCGAACACTGAAGCTTTCTTT

clone_size: NA
j_call: TRBJ2-7
d_call: NA
v_call: TRBV19
cdr3_aa: CASSIRARGYEQYF
cdr3_nt: TGTGCCAGTAGTATCCGGGCACGGGGCTACGAGCAGTACTTC

clone_size: few
j_call: TRBJ2-7
d_call: NA
v_call: TRBV30
cdr3_aa: CAWGRSYEQYF
cdr3_nt: TGTGCCTGGGGACGGTCCTACGAGCAGTACTTC

clone_size: NA
j_call: TRBJ2-2
d_call: NA
v_call: TRBV5-4
cdr3_aa: CASIPDLNTGELFF
cdr3_nt: TGTGCCAGCATCCCGGACTTAAACACCGGGGAGCTGTTTTTT

clone_size: NA
j_call: TRBJ1-5
d_call: NA
v_call: TRBV30
cdr3_aa: CAWSSGNNQPQHF
cdr3_nt: TGTGCCTGGAGTTCAGGGAACAATCAGCCCCAGCATTTT

clone_size: once
j_call: TRBJ2-6
d_call: TRBD1
v_call: TRBV9
cdr3_aa: CASSVGWRTGVSGANVLTF
cdr3_nt: TGTGCCAGCAGCGTAGGCTGGAGAACAGGGGTCTCTGGGGCCAACGTCCTGACTTTC

clone_size: NA
j_call: TRBJ2-1
d_call: TRBD2
v_call: TRBV3-1/TRBV3-2
cdr3_aa: CASSQVGGGASYNEQFF
cdr3_nt: TGTGCCAGCAGCCAAGTTGGCGGGGGGGCGTCCTACAATGAGCAGTTCTTC

clone_size: NA
j_call: TRBJ2-3
d_call: NA
v_call: TRBV29-1
cdr3_aa: CSVEDRADTQYF
cdr3_nt: TGCAGCGTTGAAGATCGCGCAGATACGCAGTATTTT

clone_size: NA
j_call: TRBJ1-6
d_call: NA
v_call: TRBV14
cdr3_aa: CASSQNRADWSSYNSPLHF
cdr3_nt: TGTGCCAGCAGCCAAAACCGGGCGGACTGGAGCTCCTATAATTCACCCCTCCACTTT

clone_size: NA
j_call: TRBJ1-1
d_call: TRBD1
v_call: TRBV11-2
cdr3_aa: CASSLVAGGTEAFF
cdr3_nt: TGTGCCAGCAGCTTAGTGGCAGGGGGGACTGAAGCTTTCTTT

clone_size: NA
j_call: TRBJ2-5
d_call: NA
v_call: TRBV11-2
cdr3_aa: CASSLEASQETQYF
cdr3_nt: TGTGCCAGCAGCTTAGAGGCCTCCCAAGAGACCCAGTACTTC

clone_size: NA
j_call: TRBJ1-5
d_call: NA
v_call: TRBV7-2
cdr3_aa: CASSLDEVQPQHF
cdr3_nt: TGTGCCAGCAGCTTAGACGAGGTTCAGCCCCAGCATTTT

clone_size: NA
j_call: TRBJ2-2
d_call: TRBD2
v_call: TRBV6-2/TRBV6-3
cdr3_aa: CASSSTYRLAGGPNTGELFF
cdr3_nt: TGTGCCAGCAGCTCCACCTACCGACTAGCGGGGGGGCCGAACACCGGGGAGCTGTTTTTT

clone_size: NA
j_call: TRBJ2-1
d_call: TRBD1
v_call: TRBV4-2
cdr3_aa: CASSPDRGNYNEQFF
cdr3_nt: TGTGCCAGCAGCCCCGACAGGGGGAACTACAATGAGCAGTTCTTC

clone_size: NA
j_call: TRBJ1-3
d_call: NA
v_call: TRBV9
cdr3_aa: CASSVLAQGGNTIYF
cdr3_nt: TGTGCCAGCAGCGTCTTGGCCCAGGGAGGAAACACCATATATTTT

clone_size: NA
j_call: TRBJ1-2
d_call: TRBD1
v_call: TRBV7-8
cdr3_aa: CASSQGTGGYTF
cdr3_nt: TGTGCCAGCAGCCAAGGGACAGGTGGCTACACCTTC

clone_size: NA
j_call: TRBJ2-7
d_call: NA
v_call: TRBV18
cdr3_aa: CASSPPSTRGEQYF
cdr3_nt: TGTGCCAGCTCACCACCGAGTACTAGAGGTGAGCAGTACTTC

clone_size: once
j_call: TRBJ1-2
d_call: NA
v_call: TRBV12-3/TRBV12-4
cdr3_aa: CASSTEWGRGYTF
cdr3_nt: TGTGCCAGCAGTACAGAATGGGGGCGTGGCTACACCTTC

clone_size: NA
j_call: TRBJ2-5
d_call: TRBD2
v_call: TRBV9
cdr3_aa: CASSVAPQRGGRETQYF
cdr3_nt: TGTGCCAGCAGCGTAGCCCCTCAGCGGGGGGGCCGGGAGACCCAGTACTTC

clone_size: NA
j_call: TRBJ1-6
d_call: TRBD1
v_call: TRBV19
cdr3_aa: CASTGDRSYNSPLHF
cdr3_nt: TGTGCCAGCACCGGGGACAGATCCTATAATTCACCCCTCCACTTT

clone_size: NA
j_call: TRBJ2-3
d_call: TRBD2
v_call: TRBV6-5
cdr3_aa: CATRDYTDTQYF
cdr3_nt: TGTGCCACCCGGGACTATACAGATACGCAGTATTTT

clone_size: NA
j_call: TRBJ2-7
d_call: TRBD1
v_call: TRBV29-1
cdr3_aa: CSVETDRGDEQYF
cdr3_nt: TGCAGCGTTGAGACGGACAGGGGGGATGAGCAGTACTTC

clone_size: few
j_call: TRBJ1-3
d_call: TRBD1
v_call: TRBV2
cdr3_aa: CASSYIQGTGNTIYF
cdr3_nt: TGTGCCAGCAGTTACATACAGGGGACTGGAAACACCATATATTTT

clone_size: NA
j_call: TRBJ2-1
d_call: NA
v_call: TRBV2
cdr3_aa: CASSGYRDNEQFF
cdr3_nt: TGTGCCAGCAGTGGTTACAGGGACAATGAGCAGTTCTTC

clone_size: NA
j_call: TRBJ2-3
d_call: NA
v_call: TRBV15
cdr3_aa: CATSRERGSTDTQYF
cdr3_nt: TGTGCCACCAGCAGAGAAAGGGGAAGCACAGATACGCAGTATTTT

clone_size: NA
j_call: TRBJ2-3
d_call: TRBD2
v_call: TRBV5-4
cdr3_aa: CASSLLVAGLGDTQYF
cdr3_nt: TGTGCCAGCAGCTTGTTGGTAGCGGGGCTCGGGGATACGCAGTATTTT

clone_size: NA
j_call: TRBJ1-5
d_call: NA
v_call: TRBV27
cdr3_aa: CASSLRGMGNQPQHF
cdr3_nt: TGTGCCAGCAGTTTAAGAGGTATGGGCAATCAGCCCCAGCATTTT